One sample yielded the 17 T cell receptor beta chains listed below, sequenced in a study of blood T cell repertoires in COVID-19. Assay: immunoSEQ multiplex PCR; the TCRdb copy retains only in-frame clones and omits some. The data contain fewer than 400,000 clones, roughly 87% of them seen just once; the ten biggest clones take up about 9.8%. The sequenced sample was PBMCs or T cells enriched from blood (not recorded which). The source of these receptors is a woman between 18 and 29 years old who had recovered from COVID-19.

V gene TRBV27 combines with J gene TRBJ2-1, with TRBD1 matching 7 bases. J was trimmed by 4 bases and V by 6 bases; bases with no gene match: 3. Germline CDR1 MNHEY, CDR2 SMNVEV (reference sequence). The CDR3 is made up of 13 amino acids. CDR3 region: CASSLTGYNEQFF. As DNA, the CDR3 is TGTGCCAGCAGCTTGACAGGGTACAATGAGCAGTTCTTC.

Turning to this clone: The sample holds other DNA sequences that translate to the same CDR3. This chain joins TRBV6-5 and TRBJ1-2; 7 bases align to TRBD1. The CDR3 sequence is 13 residues long. After removal of 5 bases from V and 1 base from J, the junction contained 1 base not matched to a gene. Germline CDR1 reads MNHEY; CDR2 reads SVGAGI. The CDR3 sequence: CASSRDSNYGYTF. The DNA of the CDR3 is TGTGCCAGCAGTCGGGACAGTAACTATGGCTACACCTTC.

This chain joins TRBV7-2 and TRBJ2-1, with 14 nucleotides matching TRBD2. The CDR3 totals 18 residues. Trimming took 5 bases from V and 11 from J; bases not matched to a gene: 17. From germline, CDR1 is SGHTA and CDR2 FQGNSA. The CDR3 protein is CASSPRTSGRTGSSKQFF. DNA of the CDR3: TGTGCCAGCAGCCCACGGACTAGCGGGAGGACCGGGTCAAGTAAGCAGTTCTTC.

This chain links TRBV25-1 with TRBJ2-3; 9 bases map to TRBD1. This CDR3 is built from 15 residues. Unmatched junction bases numbered 6, after V lost 3 bases and J lost 5 bases. CDR1 and CDR2 (germline): MGHDK, SYGVNS. The CDR3 coding sequence is TGTGCCAGCAGTGACCCCGGACAGGGGAGAGATACGCAGTATTTT. Translating it yields CASSDPGQGRDTQYF.

The chain carries TRBV14 and TRBJ2-2; 11 bases are a match to TRBD2. Germline CDR1 is SGHDN and CDR2 is FVKESK. This CDR3 is 15 amino acids long. The V and J ends lost 6 bases and 3 bases, in that order; junction bases with no gene match: 3. As DNA, the CDR3 is TGTGCCAGCAGTCTAGCGGGGGGCTACACCGGGGAGCTGTTTTTT. The encoded protein is CASSLAGGYTGELFF.

This rearrangement joins TRBV15 to TRBJ2-1; 7 nucleotides align to TRBD2. The length of the CDR3 is 15 residues. Unmatched junction bases numbered 8, after V lost 5 bases and J lost 4 bases. CDR1 LNHNV and CDR2 YYDKDF come from the germline V gene (reference sequence). CDR3 loop: CATSQGLGKYNEQFF. The CDR3 nucleotides read TGTGCCACCAGCCAAGGACTAGGGAAGTACAATGAGCAGTTCTTC.

The CDR3 DNA sequence: TGTGCCAGCAGCGTAGAGGCAGGGGGTGGAAACACCATATATTTT. Encoded protein: CASSVEAGGGNTIYF. V and J are TRBV9 and TRBJ1-3, with 7 bases fitting TRBD1. Germline CDR1 reads SGDLS; CDR2 reads YYNGEE. The V segment lost 0 bases and the J segment 3 bases; nucleotides outside the gene matches: 3. The CDR3 extends over 15 amino acids.

The rearrangement joins TRBV4-3 to TRBJ2-7; 8 nucleotides line up with TRBD1. Per the germline V gene, CDR1 is LGHNA and CDR2 is YSLEER. The J segment lost 5 bases and the V segment lost 2 bases, leaving 2 bases of the junction unmatched. This CDR3 comprises 13 residues. The CDR3, as DNA: TGCGCCAGCAGCCAACAGGGGGCAGACGAGCAGTACTTC. This encodes CASSQQGADEQYF.

V gene TRBV2 combines with J gene TRBJ1-2; 7 nucleotides align to TRBD1. J gave up 2 bases and V 7 bases, and 7 bases lay outside the gene matches. Germline V lookup: CDR1 SNHLY, CDR2 FYNNEI. This CDR3 is built from 14 residues. In DNA, the CDR3 is TGTGCCAGCACTATCCGGGGACAGAACTATGGCTACACCTTC. Its translation: CASTIRGQNYGYTF. The whole variable domain, filled in from reference TRBV2 and TRBJ1-2, reads EPEVTQTPSHQVTQMGQEVILRCVPISNHLYFYWYRQILGQKVEFLVSFYNNEISEKSEIFDDQFSVERPDGSNFTLKIRSTKLEDSAMYFCASTIRGQNYGYTFGSGTRLTVV.

The rearrangement joins TRBV7-3 to TRBJ2-1; the match to TRBD2 covers 15 bases. Germline trimming cut 5 bases from V and 7 bases from J; bases unmatched to any gene: 3. CDR1 is SGHTA, CDR2 FQGTGA, per germline. The CDR3 is 15 amino acids. This CDR3 is CASSLGLAGGNEQFF. Here the CDR3 DNA reads TGTGCCAGCAGCCTGGGACTAGCGGGAGGTAATGAGCAGTTCTTC.

This clone has a single count. This chain uses TRBV7-9 with TRBJ1-1; 7 bases map to TRBD1. CDR1 SEHNR and CDR2 FQNEAQ come from the germline V gene (reference sequence). The CDR3 runs 17 residues. V was clipped by 3 bases and J by 0 bases; unmatched bases: 10. This CDR3 reads CASSFEWAGQLNTEAFF. The CDR3 region has the DNA TGTGCCAGCAGCTTCGAATGGGCGGGACAGCTGAACACTGAAGCTTTCTTT. The whole variable domain, remainder taken from reference TRBV7-9 and TRBJ1-1, is DTGVSQNPRHKITKRGQNVTFRCDPISEHNRLYWYRQTLGQGPEFLTYFQNEAQLEKSRLLSDRFSAERPKGSFSTLEIQRTEQGDSAMYLCASSFEWAGQLNTEAFFGQGTRLTVV.

The chain carries TRBV30 and TRBJ1-2; 8 nucleotides agree with TRBD1. CDR3 length equals 15 residues. V shed 2 bases, J shed 2 bases, and the junction held 7 bases outside the gene matches. Germline loops: CDR1 GTSNPN, CDR2 SVGIG (reference sequence). CDR3 residues: CAWSPLGTGNYGYTF. CDR3 DNA sequence: TGTGCCTGGAGTCCTTTGGGGACAGGAAACTATGGCTACACCTTC.

The genes are TRBV5-4 and TRBJ1-4, with a weak D call TRBD1 (5 bases). The ends were cut back, 3 bases at V and 2 bases at J, with 11 bases in the middle. CDR1 and CDR2 from the germline V gene are SGHNT and YYREEE (reference sequence). This CDR3 spans 15 amino acids. CDR3 loop: CASSSDSSTNEKLFF. CDR3 bases: TGTGCCAGCAGCTCCGACAGTTCGACTAATGAAAAACTGTTTTTT. Combining the CDR3 with reference TRBV5-4 and TRBJ1-4 gives the whole variable domain ETGVTQSPTHLIKTRGQQVTLRCSSQSGHNTVSWYQQALGQGPQFIFQYYREEENGRGNFPPRFSGLQFPNYSSELNVNALELDDSALYLCASSSDSSTNEKLFFGSGTQLSVL.

This rearrangement joins TRBV5-4 to TRBJ2-1, with 11 bases identical to TRBD2. Germline V gives CDR1 SGHNT, CDR2 YYREEE (reference sequence). The CDR3 extends over 15 amino acids. V was clipped by 2 bases and J by 5 bases; unmatched bases: 3. In nucleotides, the CDR3 is TGTGCCAGCAGCTTTGTAGCGGGAGGGGACAATGAGCAGTTCTTC. Protein: CASSFVAGGDNEQFF.

The chain has TRBV28 and TRBJ1-2; 7 positions agree with TRBD1. The V gene end was trimmed by 8 bases and the J gene end by 8 bases; junction bases not matched to a gene: 11. Germline V lookup: CDR1 MDHEN, CDR2 SYDVKM. The CDR3 runs 13 residues. CDR3 bases: TGTGCCAGCGCTGTACAGGGGCTAGAGGGCTACACCTTC. Protein: CASAVQGLEGYTF.

V gene TRBV30 combines with J gene TRBJ2-1; TRBD2 is a possible D gene (6 bases). Trimming took off 3 bases at V and 7 bases at J, with 7 bases between the two ends. The CDR3 extends over 11 amino acids. Per the germline V gene, CDR1 is GTSNPN and CDR2 is SVGIG (reference sequence). This CDR3 reads CAWRTRNEQFF. The CDR3 DNA is TGTGCCTGGAGGACTAGAAATGAGCAGTTCTTC. The entire variable domain, with the rest obtained from reference TRBV30 and TRBJ2-1, is as follows: SQTIHQWPATLVQPVGSPLSLECTVEGTSNPNLYWYRQAAGRGLQLLFYSVGIGQISSEVPQNLSASRPQDRQFILSSKKLLLSDSGFYLCAWRTRNEQFFGPGTRLTVL.

The chain uses TRBV5-4 and TRBJ2-2, with 14 bases fitting TRBD2. The CDR3 runs 15 residues. CDR1 SGHNT and CDR2 YYREEE come from the germline V gene (reference sequence). J gave up 6 bases and V 4 bases, and 2 bases lay outside the gene matches. CDR3 region: CASSPTSGGAGELFF. In DNA form, the CDR3 reads TGTGCCAGCAGCCCGACTAGCGGGGGGGCCGGGGAGCTGTTTTTT.